This TCR beta chain comes out of a study of blood T cell repertoires in COVID-19 (dated by TCRdb to 2020 to 2021). Context from the whole study: Collaborator samples came from the United States, Italy and Spain and covered acute and convalescent phases of COVID-19. The sample metadata nearly always contained a de-identified subject ID, COVID-19 status, age in years and sex. Deeply sampled blood TCRbeta repertoires from subjects exposed to, actively infected with, or recovered from COVID-19 were included in the dataset. Where HLA class I and class II types were available, the types were taken from metadata supplied by the sample provider, not from assay-based typing. Samples came from the ongoing ImmuneRACE study (first 160 participants) plus 1,254 subjects from 6 global collaborators. The repertoires were released in a freely available public database intended as a resource for research on the immune response to SARS-CoV-2. The prospective study material was composed of cDNA or gDNA derived from T cells, B-cell-depleted T cells, or PBMCs.

Study-wide findings and limitations: Clinical and demographic metadata were provided uncurated, with the amount varying by source and participant.

Collaborating institutions collected whole blood in K2EDTA tubes following their own protocols. Collaborator samples were shipped for TCRbeta analysis as frozen whole blood, isolated PBMCs, or DNA extracted from either sample type. TCRbeta CDR3 regions were amplified from genomic DNA using the immunoSEQ Assay, a bias-controlled multiplex PCR. Concerning the study's data processing: The number of nucleated cells in each sample was estimated from the amplification of reference gene primers within the assay. Sequence reads were collapsed and filtered to measure the absolute abundance of every unique TCRbeta CDR3 rearrangement. For each sample, productive Simpson clonality was calculated as the square root of Simpson's diversity index across productive rearrangements. The source is immuneACCESS, and TCRdb retained only in-frame sequences with V and J called. Part of the clones is not carried over; for the studies checked, unresolved V genes explain less than half of this, and the remainder is unexplained. For V, J and clone size, that table is used; D and trimming come from the DNA. This sample is represented by over 300,000 clones; roughly 90% of them were singletons. The ten biggest clones cover about 1.2% of the sample.

Remarks on this clone: What this receptor recognizes is not known. Base qualities are missing; no much larger clone stands one base away.

Sequencing was carried out using peripheral blood. This receptor was taken from a man in his forties with acute or convalescent COVID-19.

The DNA sequence is as follows: TGTGCCAGCAGCCTCCGAGCTGCGGCGGCCTACGAGCAGTACTTC. It encodes CASSLRAAAAYEQYF. Rearrangement joined TRBV7-2 to TRBJ2-7, with no D gene named confidently. For CDR1 and CDR2, the germline V gene lists SGHTA and FQGNSA. The V end loses 5 bases and the J end loses 2 bases, and a stretch of 16 bases separates them. Including the terminal cysteine and phenylalanine, the CDR3 comprises 15 residues. The entry retains the CDR3 DNA only, 45 bases that are in frame from base 1.